These 4 T cell receptor beta chains share one sample of origin, sequenced in a study of cytomegalovirus exposure and HLA in healthy donors. Measured with immunoSEQ multiplex PCR; TCRdb has only the in-frame clones, and not every one. In the table there are some 150,000 clones, roughly 91% of which are singletons. Material for sequencing was PBMCs. The receptors stem from a man between 18 and 35 years old in good health and CMV-seronegative.

The chain employs TRBV6-5 and TRBJ1-2; D is undetermined. V was cut by 2 bases and J by 4 bases, with 11 bases left in between. CDR3 length: 14 amino acids. The germline V gene has CDR1 MNHEY and CDR2 SVGAGI. The CDR3 bases are TGTGCCAGCAGTTACGGTTCCCTCGGCTATGGCTACACCTTC. Amino acid sequence: CASSYGSLGYGYTF.

The J gene is TRBJ2-2, the V gene TRBV10-1, with 13 bases lining up with TRBD2. The germline V gene encodes CDR1 WNHNN and CDR2 SYGVQD (reference sequence). The CDR3 is made up of 16 amino acids. With 2 bases clipped from V and 7 bases from J, the junction kept 4 bases outside the gene matches. The CDR3 sequence is CASSEGTSGKGGELFF. CDR3 nucleotide sequence: TGCGCCAGCAGTGAGGGGACTAGCGGGAAGGGCGGGGAGCTGTTTTTT.

V usage is TRBV6-4 and J usage is TRBJ2-1, with TRBD1 identical over 9 bases. Germline CDR1 and CDR2: MRHNA and SNTAGT. J was trimmed by 6 bases and V by 3 bases; bases with no gene match: 3. The CDR3 contains 14 residues. This CDR3 is CASSEQGALNEQFF. The CDR3 DNA sequence: TGTGCCAGCAGTGAACAGGGGGCGCTCAATGAGCAGTTCTTC.

The chain carries TRBV10-3 and TRBJ1-2; D remains ambiguous. CDR1 and CDR2 (germline): ENHRY, SYGVKD. Deletions cut 6 bases from V and 2 bases from J, with 13 bases between. The CDR3 covers 14 residues. The CDR3 coding sequence is TGTGCCATCAGCCCCTCAACAGCAAACTATGGCTACACCTTC. Translating it yields CAISPSTANYGYTF.